This T cell receptor (beta chain) was recorded in a study of beta chain features in type 1 diabetes. Study-wide points: Shorter TCRB CDR3s, moderately but significantly so, were found in Type 1 diabetes patients in all four CD4+ subsets.

Staining for CD45RO/CCR7/CD25/CD127/CD95/CD27 allowed sorting of CD4+ naive, central memory, regulatory and stem cell-like memory cells. V lost 4 bases, J lost 0 bases, and 13 bases lay in between. The CDR3 length is 15 residues. CDR1 is SGHRS, CDR2 YFSETQ, per germline. The sequenced template was cDNA made from the entire isolated RNA. Libraries were prepared by immunoSEQ multiplex PCR; TCRdb keeps only in-frame clonotypes and omits some of them. Of roughly 240,000 clones listed, 55% to 70% are singletons. In regard to this clone: Its antigen is not known.

The chain uses TRBV5-1 and TRBJ1-2, with D unclear. This sequence was found in a man younger than 40 in good health. The source material was naive CD4+ T cells from blood. CDR3 in DNA: TGCGCCAGCAGCGCTGACCCAGAGGCTAACTATGGCTACACCTTC. Its translation: CASSADPEANYGYTF.